What follows describes a single T cell receptor beta chain. The antigen it binds to is not known. Within one base of it there is no much larger clone, and no base qualities were kept. This specimen belongs to a study of T cell responses to AZD1222 COVID-19 vaccine (dated by TCRdb to about 2021). Background on the whole study: AZD1222 recipients whose second dose came at about 4 weeks and those whose second dose came at about 12 weeks were combined into one group, since spike-specific TCR depth and breadth did not differ between the two schedules. A total of just over 230 trial participants underwent TCR sequencing, of whom roughly 210 had received two doses of AZD1222 and roughly 26 had received two doses of the MenACWY control vaccine. Trial participants were enrolled into age subgroups of 18-55, 56-69 and 70-plus years, which contained roughly 140, 27 and 60 TCR-sequenced participants, respectively. What the research found in general, with its limitations: Conclusions about previously exposed vaccinees are limited because only five or six AZD1222 recipients were SARS-CoV-2 seropositive at baseline. After two AZD1222 doses, both the breadth and the depth of spike-specific TCRs were significantly higher than at day 0 and than in MenACWY recipients. Because no samples from the day 14 peak response were available, repertoires could be characterized only after the peak T cell response. In the small 56-69-year group, the increase in depth fell short of significance, most likely because of low power. Participants were mostly white British, with more females than males. The authors suggested clonal diversity may have been underestimated. Reportedly, almost half of the unique spike-specific TCRs recognized epitopes lying outside the regions that are mutated in the B.1.351 and B.1.1.7 variants. The vaccine-associated CD4 TCRs covered the entire spike protein, and the dominant responses fell in regions 160-218 and 743-854.

The CDR3 regions of human TCRbeta chains were analyzed by immunosequencing. The authors processed their data as follows. TCRs in the repertoires were compared against a reference library of SARS-CoV-2-specific TCRs that had been generated with the MIRA antigen-specificity platform. Breadth meant the fraction of unique TCRs that were SARS-CoV-2-associated, whereas depth meant the fraction of total T cells that were SARS-CoV-2-associated. Using the MIRA data, each spike-specific TCR was assigned both to the spike region to which the TCR was reactive and to a CD4 or CD8 class. Log10-transformed breadth and depth values were compared by one-way ANOVA with Sidak's multiple comparisons tests. This immuneACCESS table, as held by TCRdb, lists in-frame sequences with V and J called but not all clones. Of the missing ones, under half trace to an unresolved V gene in checked studies; the others have no known cause. V and J calls and clone size are those listed in that table; D and trimming were worked out from the DNA. Counted in this sample were 100,000 to 150,000 clones; 65% to 90% of them appeared once. About a fifth of the sample lies in the top ten.

In the paper's terms, the time point label means: baseline before first vaccination. Samples from vaccinated people were obtained from the UK trials COV001 and COV002, which included a single-blind randomized controlled phase 2/3 trial of AZD1222 (ChAdOx1 nCoV-19) in healthy adults. Trial participant PBMC samples were collected at day 0 and day 28 after the second dose for TCRbeta chain sequencing. The sequence came from an adult in good health. The sequences come from peripheral blood, collected on day 0 of AZD1222 vaccination.

The CDR3 loop reads CASSRGNEKLFF. At the DNA level, the sequence is TGTGCCAGCTCACGGGGGAATGAAAAACTGTTTTTT. The V and J genes are TRBV18 and TRBJ1-4, with a tentative D gene TRBD1 over 5 matching bases. Via the germline V gene, CDR1 is KGHSH and CDR2 LQKENI. CDR3 length: 12 amino acids, cysteine to phenylalanine. The entry retains the CDR3 DNA only, 36 bases that are in frame from base 1. V drops 4 bases and J drops 5 bases, leaving 5 bases in between.